This TCR beta chain was found in a study of vaccination and CD4 T cells after COVID-19. CD4+ T cells that had been cultured provided DNA sequenced with the Oncomine TCR Beta short-read assay. Genomic DNA was isolated from cultured CD4+ T cells. TCRdb reprocessed the PCR reads with MiXCR, giving one entry per CDR3 protein. Found here are about 16,000 distinct CDR3 sequences, roughly 60% of them singletons; the top ten hold 6.5% to 9%. Looked up from germline, CDR1 is SGHNT and CDR2 is YYREEE (reference sequence). The CDR3 sequence is 14 residues long. Trimming shortened V by 4 bases and J by 2 bases, and 11 bases separated the two germline ends. Findings of the study overall: Clonotypes reactive to SARS-CoV-2 had a median that went up from 21 to 38, but not significantly. With convalescent patients, a median approximately 86% of reactive clones emerged solely after vaccination.

On this clonotype: Its antigen is unknown.

Treatment indicated: roughly 11-day PBMC culture with coronavirus spike peptide pools or control peptides (ViraFEST assay). ViraFEST used peptide pools to expand antigen-specific T cells and subsequently sequenced their TCRs. V is TRBV5-4 and J is TRBJ2-3, with D perhaps TRBD2 (6 bases). The specimen sequenced was CD4+ T cells from blood, cultured in vitro. This receptor was taken from a human donor who had recovered from COVID-19. Here the CDR3 reads CASSRREDTDTQYF. CDR3 in DNA: TGTGCCAGCAGCAGGCGGGAAGACACAGATACGCAGTATTTT.